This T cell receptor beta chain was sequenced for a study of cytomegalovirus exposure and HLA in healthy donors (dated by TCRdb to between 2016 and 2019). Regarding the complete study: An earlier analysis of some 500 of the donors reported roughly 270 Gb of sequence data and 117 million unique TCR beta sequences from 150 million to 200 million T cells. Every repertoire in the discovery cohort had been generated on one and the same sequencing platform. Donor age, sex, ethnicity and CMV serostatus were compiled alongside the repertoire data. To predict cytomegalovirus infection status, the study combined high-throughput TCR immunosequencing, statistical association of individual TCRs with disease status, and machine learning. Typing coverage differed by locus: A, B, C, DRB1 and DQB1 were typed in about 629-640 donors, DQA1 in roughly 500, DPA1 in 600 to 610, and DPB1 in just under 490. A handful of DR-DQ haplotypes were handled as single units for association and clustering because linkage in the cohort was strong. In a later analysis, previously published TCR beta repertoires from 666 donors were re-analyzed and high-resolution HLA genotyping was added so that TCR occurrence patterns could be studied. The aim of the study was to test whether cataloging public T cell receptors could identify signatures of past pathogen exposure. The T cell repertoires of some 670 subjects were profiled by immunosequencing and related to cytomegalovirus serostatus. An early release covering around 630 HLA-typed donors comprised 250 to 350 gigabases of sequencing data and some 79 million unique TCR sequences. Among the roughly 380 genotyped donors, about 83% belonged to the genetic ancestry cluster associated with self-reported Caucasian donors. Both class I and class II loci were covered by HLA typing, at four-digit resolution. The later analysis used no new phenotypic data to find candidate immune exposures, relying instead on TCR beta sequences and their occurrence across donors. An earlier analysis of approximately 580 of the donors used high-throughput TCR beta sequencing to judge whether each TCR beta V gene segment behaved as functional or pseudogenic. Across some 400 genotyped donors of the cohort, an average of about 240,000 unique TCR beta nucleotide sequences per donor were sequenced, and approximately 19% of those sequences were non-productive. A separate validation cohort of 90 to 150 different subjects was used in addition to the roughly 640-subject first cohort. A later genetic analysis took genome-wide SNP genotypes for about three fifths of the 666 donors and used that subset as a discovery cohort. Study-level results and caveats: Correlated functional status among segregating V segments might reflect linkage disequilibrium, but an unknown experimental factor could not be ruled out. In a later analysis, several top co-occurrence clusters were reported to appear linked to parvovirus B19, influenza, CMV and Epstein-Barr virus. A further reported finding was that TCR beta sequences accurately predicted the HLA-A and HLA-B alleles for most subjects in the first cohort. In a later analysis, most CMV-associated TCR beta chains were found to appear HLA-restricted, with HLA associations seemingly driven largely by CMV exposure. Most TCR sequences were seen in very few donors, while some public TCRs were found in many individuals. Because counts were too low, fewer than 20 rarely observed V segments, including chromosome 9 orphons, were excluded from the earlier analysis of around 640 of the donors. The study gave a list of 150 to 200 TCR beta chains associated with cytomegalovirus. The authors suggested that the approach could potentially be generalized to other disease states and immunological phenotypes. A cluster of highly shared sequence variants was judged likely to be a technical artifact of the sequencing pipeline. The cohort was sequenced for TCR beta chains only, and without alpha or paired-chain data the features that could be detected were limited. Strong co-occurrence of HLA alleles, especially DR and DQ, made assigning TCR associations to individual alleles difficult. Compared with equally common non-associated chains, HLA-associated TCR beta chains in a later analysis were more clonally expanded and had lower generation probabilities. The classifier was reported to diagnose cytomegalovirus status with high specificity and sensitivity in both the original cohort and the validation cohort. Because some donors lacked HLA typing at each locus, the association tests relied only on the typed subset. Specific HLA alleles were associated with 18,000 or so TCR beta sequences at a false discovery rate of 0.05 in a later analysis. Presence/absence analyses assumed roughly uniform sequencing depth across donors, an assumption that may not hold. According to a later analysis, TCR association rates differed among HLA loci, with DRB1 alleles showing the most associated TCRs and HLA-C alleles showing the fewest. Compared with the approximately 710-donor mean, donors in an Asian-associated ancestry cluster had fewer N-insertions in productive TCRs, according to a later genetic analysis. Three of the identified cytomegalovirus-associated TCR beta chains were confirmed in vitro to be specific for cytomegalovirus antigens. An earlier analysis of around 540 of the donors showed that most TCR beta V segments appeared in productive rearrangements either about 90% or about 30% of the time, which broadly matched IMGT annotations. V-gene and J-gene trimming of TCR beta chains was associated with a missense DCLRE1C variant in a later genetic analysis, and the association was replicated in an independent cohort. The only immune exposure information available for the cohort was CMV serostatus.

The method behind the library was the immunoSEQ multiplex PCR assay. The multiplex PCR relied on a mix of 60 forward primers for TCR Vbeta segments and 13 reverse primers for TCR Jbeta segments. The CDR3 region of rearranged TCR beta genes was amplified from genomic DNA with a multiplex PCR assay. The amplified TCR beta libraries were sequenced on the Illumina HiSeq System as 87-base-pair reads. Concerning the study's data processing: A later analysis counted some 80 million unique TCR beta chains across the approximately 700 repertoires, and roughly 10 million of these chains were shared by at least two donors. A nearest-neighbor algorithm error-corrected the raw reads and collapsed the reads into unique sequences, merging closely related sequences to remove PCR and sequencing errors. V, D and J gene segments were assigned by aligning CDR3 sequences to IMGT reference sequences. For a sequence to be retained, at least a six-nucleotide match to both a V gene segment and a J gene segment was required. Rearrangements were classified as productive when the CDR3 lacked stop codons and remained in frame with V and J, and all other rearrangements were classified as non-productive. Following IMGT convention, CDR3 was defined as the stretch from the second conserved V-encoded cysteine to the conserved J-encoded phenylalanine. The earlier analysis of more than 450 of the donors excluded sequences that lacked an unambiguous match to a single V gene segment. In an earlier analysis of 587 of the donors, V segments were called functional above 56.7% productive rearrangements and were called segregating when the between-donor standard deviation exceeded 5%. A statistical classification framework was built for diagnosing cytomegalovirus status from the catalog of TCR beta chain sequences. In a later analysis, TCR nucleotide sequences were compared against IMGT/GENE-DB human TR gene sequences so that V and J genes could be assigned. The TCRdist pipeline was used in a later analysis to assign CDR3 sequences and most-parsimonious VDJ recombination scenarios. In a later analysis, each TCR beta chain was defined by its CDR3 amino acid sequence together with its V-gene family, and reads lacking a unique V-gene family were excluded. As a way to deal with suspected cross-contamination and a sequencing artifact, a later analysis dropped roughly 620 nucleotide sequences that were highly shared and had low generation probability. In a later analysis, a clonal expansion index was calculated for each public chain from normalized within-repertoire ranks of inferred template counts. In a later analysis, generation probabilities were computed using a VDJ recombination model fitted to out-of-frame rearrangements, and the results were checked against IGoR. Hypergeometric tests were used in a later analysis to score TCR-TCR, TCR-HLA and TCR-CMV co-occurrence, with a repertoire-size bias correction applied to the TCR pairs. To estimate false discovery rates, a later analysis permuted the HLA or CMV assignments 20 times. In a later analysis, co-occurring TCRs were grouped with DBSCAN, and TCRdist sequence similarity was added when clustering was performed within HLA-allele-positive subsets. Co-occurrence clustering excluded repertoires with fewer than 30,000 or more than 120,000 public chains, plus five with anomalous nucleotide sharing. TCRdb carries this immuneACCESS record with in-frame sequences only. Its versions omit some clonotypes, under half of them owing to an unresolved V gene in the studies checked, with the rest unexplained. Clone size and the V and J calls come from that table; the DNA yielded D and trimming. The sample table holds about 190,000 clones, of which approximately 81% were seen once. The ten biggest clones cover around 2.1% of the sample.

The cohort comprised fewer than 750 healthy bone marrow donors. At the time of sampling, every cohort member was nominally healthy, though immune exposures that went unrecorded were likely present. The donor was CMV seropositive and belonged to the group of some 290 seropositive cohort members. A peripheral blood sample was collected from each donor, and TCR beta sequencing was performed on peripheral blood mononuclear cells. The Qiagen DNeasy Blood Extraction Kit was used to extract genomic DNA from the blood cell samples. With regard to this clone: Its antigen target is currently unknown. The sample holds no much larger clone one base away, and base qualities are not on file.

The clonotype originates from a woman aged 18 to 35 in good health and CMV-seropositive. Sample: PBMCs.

The base sequence is TGTGCCAGCAGCGTAGAACCGGGACTAGCGGGGGAGGCCACAGATACGCAGTATTTT. This codes for CASSVEPGLAGEATDTQYF. The V and J segments used are TRBV9 and TRBJ2-3, and 14 junction bases match TRBD2. From the cysteine through the phenylalanine, the CDR3 covers 19 amino acids. Only CDR3 DNA is held: 57 bases, read in frame from base 1. V trim: 0 bases; J trim: 2 bases; unmatched bases: 8. The germline V gene sets CDR1 to SGDLS and CDR2 to YYNGEE.